This T cell receptor (beta chain) is drawn from a study of T-cell memory formation after mild COVID-19. Study-level points and caveats: Confirmation of SARS-CoV-2 specificity was lacking for second-wave clones peaking day 37. The appearance of some responding clones in pre-infection memory suggested that cross-reactive memory joined. Contracting CD4+ clones were located mainly in CM and EM, and CD8+ clones in EMRA.

The table lists this clonotype with many counts. The antigen remains unidentified. One entry per CDR3 protein results from TCRdb running MiXCR on the 5' RACE reads. Of about 390,000 distinct CDR3 sequences in the sample, about a sixth are singletons; the top ten hold 20% to 25%. CDR3 length equals 15 residues. With V trimmed by 4 bases and J by 5 bases, 6 bases remained unmatched. The germline gives CDR1 SEHNR, CDR2 FQNEAQ (reference sequence). Sequenced sample: PBMCs or a T cell subset sorted from them (not recorded which). This chain links TRBV7-9 with TRBJ2-1; 9 nucleotides match TRBD1. The TCR was taken from a man aged 18 to 30 who had mild COVID-19 (a few samples of this study predate the infection). Cell type and time point are not known. The CDR3 here is CASSSGTGPHNEQFF. For the CDR3, the DNA is TGTGCCAGCAGCTCTGGGACAGGGCCCCACAATGAGCAGTTCTTC.